The table lists the clone carrying this T cell receptor (beta chain) with a few counts. What it recognizes is unknown. Using its own MiXCR run on the 5' RACE reads, TCRdb lists one record per CDR3 protein. The table has 12,000 to 15,000 distinct CDR3 sequences, about 7% seen once; the top ten hold 7.5% to 9.5%. Germline-derived CDR1 and CDR2 are SQVTM and ANQGSEA. CDR3 length: 16 residues. Trimming removed 3 bases from V and 4 bases from J; junction bases left unmatched: 13. These data belong to a study of spatial heterogeneity in lung cancer. As for the study in general: The library had UMIs, and each TCR and UMI pair averaged more than ten raw reads. Notes on the study in general: Within tumors, counts of expanded alpha and beta TCRs tracked tumor mutation counts.

Noted time point: sample taken at primary tumor resection. The rearrangement links TRBV29-1 to TRBJ2-3; TRBD1 matches 7 bases. The sequence was collected from a male donor with early-stage non-small cell lung cancer. Sequencing used lung tumor tissue, obtained at surgery. The CDR3 nucleotides are TGCAGCGTTGAGGAGGATACAGGGGATTTTTCAGATACGCAGTATTTT. This encodes CSVEEDTGDFSDTQYF.